The T cell receptor beta chain described here comes from a study of blood T cell repertoires in COVID-19. Study-wide context: Samples came from the United States, Italy and Spain, spanning acute and convalescent COVID-19. From T cells, B-cell-depleted T cells, or PBMCs came the material, which was cDNA or gDNA.

Participants classified as exposed had met a COVID-19 case within 2 weeks before study entry. The protocol was immunoSEQ multiplex PCR, while the TCRdb copy is restricted to in-frame clones and leaves out a portion. The sample has about 210,000 clones, around 88% seen once. The sequencing input was PBMCs or T cells enriched from blood (not recorded which). The origin of this receptor is a young woman who had been exposed to COVID-19.

Here the CDR3 reads CASSPYMTGVETEAFF. CDR3 DNA sequence: TGTGCCAGCTCACCGTATATGACAGGGGTAGAAACTGAAGCTTTCTTT. The chain links TRBV18 to TRBJ1-1; 8 nucleotides match TRBD1. The CDR3 runs 16 residues. Germline loops: CDR1 KGHSH, CDR2 LQKENI. Losses at the gene ends were 3 bases for V and 5 bases for J; bases not matched to a gene: 11.